The 4 T cell receptor beta chains given below trace back to one sample, sequenced in a study of T cell responses to AZD1222 COVID-19 vaccine. Sequenced by immunoSEQ multiplex PCR; TCRdb stores in-frame clones only, minus some. The data contain about 120,000 clones, around 90% of them seen just once; the ten biggest clones take up under 7%. This sample comprised peripheral blood, obtained on day 0 of AZD1222 vaccination. The receptors here all came from an adult in good health.

The rearrangement joins TRBV5-5 to TRBJ1-2; D is unresolved. Per the germline V gene, CDR1 is SGHKS and CDR2 is YYEKEE (reference sequence). Trimming pared 1 base from V and 5 bases from J, leaving 6 bases between. The CDR3 runs to 12 residues. The CDR3 is CASSLYDYGYTF. The CDR3 region has the DNA TGTGCCAGCAGCTTGTACGATTATGGCTACACCTTC.

In DNA, the CDR3 is TGTGCCAGCAGTGAGGAGGGGGTTGGGTGGGAGACCCAGTACTTC. Translated, it gives CASSEEGVGWETQYF. This rearrangement joins TRBV2 to TRBJ2-5; D tentatively fits TRBD1 or TRBD2 (6 bases each). CDR3 length: 15 amino acids. The V gene lost 3 bases and the J gene lost 5 bases, with 16 bases spanning the gap. Germline-derived CDR1 and CDR2 are SNHLY and FYNNEI.

The chain employs TRBV9 and TRBJ2-5; 8 bases align to TRBD2. CDR1 is SGDLS and CDR2 is YYNGEE in the germline V gene. The ends lost 1 base at V and 2 bases at J; junction bases unmatched: 4. The CDR3 runs 15 residues. The CDR3 region has the DNA TGTGCCAGCAGCGTATCTTTAGCGGGGCAAGAGACCCAGTACTTC. Protein product: CASSVSLAGQETQYF.

V usage is TRBV28 and J usage is TRBJ1-5; D ambiguous. This CDR3 comprises 16 residues. V was cut by 4 bases and J by 2 bases, with 15 bases left in between. Germline V gene sequence: CDR1 MDHEN, CDR2 SYDVKM. The CDR3 spells CASSSLGDAGNQPQHF. CDR3 DNA sequence: TGTGCCAGCAGTTCGTTGGGCGATGCCGGCAATCAGCCCCAGCATTTT.